The 14 T cell receptor beta chains listed next were all sequenced from one sample in a study of cytomegalovirus exposure and HLA in healthy donors. The PCR was carried out with 60 Vbeta primers and 13 Jbeta primers. The repertoire was sequenced with immunoSEQ multiplex PCR; TCRdb's copy has only in-frame clones and lacks some. The sample lists 30,000 to 40,000 clones, about nine tenths seen once, with 10% to 12% in the top ten. Material for sequencing was PBMCs. The receptors stem from a woman between 35 and 50 years old in good health and CMV-seropositive.

CDR3 nucleotide sequence: TGTGCCAGCAGCTTTGGTTCCGGAGGATCACCCCTCCACTTT. Translated: CASSFGSGGSPLHF. This chain connects TRBV7-2 to TRBJ1-6, with no clear D. The CDR3 spans 14 residues. The ends were cut back, 3 bases at V and 10 bases at J, with 13 bases in the middle. CDR1 is SGHTA and CDR2 is FQGNSA in the germline V gene.

The chain uses TRBV2 and TRBJ2-5; the match to TRBD1 covers 7 bases. The junction had 9 bases not matched to a gene; V was cut back by 6 bases and J by 5 bases. Germline loops: CDR1 SNHLY, CDR2 FYNNEI. The CDR3 is 14 amino acids. CDR3 coding DNA: TGTGCCAGCAGCCTGGGACAGTCAGGGGAGACCCAGTACTTC. It encodes CASSLGQSGETQYF.

As for this clone: The sample carries other DNA sequences with the same CDR3. The V call is TRBV15, the J call TRBJ2-6; D is unresolved. V lost 0 bases to trimming and J lost 0 bases, with 3 bases between them. Germline CDR1 is LNHNV and CDR2 is YYDKDF (reference sequence). The CDR3 spans 15 residues. The CDR3 DNA is TGTGCCACCAGCAGAGATCACTCTGGGGCCAACGTCCTGACTTTC. It encodes CATSRDHSGANVLTF.

This clone came up once. The chain carries TRBV2 and TRBJ1-4; D not certain. The CDR3 has 14 residues. V was clipped by 6 bases and J by 2 bases, with 10 bases between them. Germline V CDR1 and CDR2: SNHLY, FYNNEI. CDR3 sequence: CASSLSGTNEKLFF. CDR3 DNA sequence: TGTGCCAGCAGCCTTAGCGGGACTAATGAAAAACTGTTTTTT.

The chain combines TRBV21-1 with TRBJ2-5; the table's D gene call, TRBD2, was not cross checked with the DNA. TRBV21-1 is a documented pseudogene. The CDR3 totals 14 residues. The CDR3 spells CASSKRAQQETQYF. Written as DNA, the CDR3 is TGTGCCAGCAGCAAACGCGCGCAACAAGAGACCCAGTACTTC.

The chain couples TRBV9 to TRBJ1-1; tentative D call: TRBD1 (5 bases). V gave up 2 bases and J gave up 3 bases, with 11 bases separating them. The CDR3 is 14 amino acids. CDR1 and CDR2 (germline): SGDLS, YYNGEE. This CDR3 is CASSVGRVDTEAFF. The CDR3 DNA is TGTGCCAGCAGCGTGGGCAGGGTTGACACTGAAGCTTTCTTT.

The V and J genes are TRBV29-1 and TRBJ2-5; D perhaps matches TRBD1 (5 bases). Germline lookup yields CDR1 SQVTM and CDR2 ANQGSEA. Between the trimmed V and J ends, which lost 4 bases and 5 bases, there was a span of 14 bases. This CDR3 is 13 amino acids long. The CDR3, as DNA: TGCAGCGTTGGGGTCAGGCAGGGTGAGACCCAGTACTTC. Protein: CSVGVRQGETQYF. Full variable domain (remainder filled in from reference TRBV29-1 and TRBJ2-5): SAVISQKPSRDICQRGTSLTIQCQVDSQVTMMFWYRQQPGQSLTLIATANQGSEATYESGFVIDKFPISRPNLTFSTLTVSNMSPEDSSIYLCSVGVRQGETQYFGPGTRLLVL.

The chain is built from TRBV6-6 and TRBJ2-5; TRBD1 agrees at 8 bases. The V gene's germline CDR1 is MNHNY and CDR2 SVGAGI (reference sequence). This CDR3 is built from 15 residues. V lost 8 bases to trimming and J lost 2 bases; unmatched junction nucleotides: 10. The CDR3 region is CASSHHQGAQETQYF. CDR3 coding DNA: TGTGCCAGCTCACATCATCAGGGGGCTCAAGAGACCCAGTACTTC.

Regarding this clone: Compared with germline, one end of the junction differs, possibly owing to a read error. The J gene is TRBJ2-7, the V gene TRBV18; 8 nucleotides agree with TRBD1. CDR3 length equals 14 residues. Germline V CDR1 and CDR2: KGHSH, LQKENI. In DNA, the CDR3 is TGTGCCAGCTCAACACCGGGACAGGCCTACGAGCAGTACTTC. Translating it yields CASSTPGQAYEQYF. The full variable domain, completed using reference TRBV18 and TRBJ2-7, is NAGVMQNPRHLVRRRGQEARLRCSPMKGHSHVYWYRQLPEEGLKFMVYLQKENIIDESGMPKERFSAEFPKEGPSILRIQQVVRGDSAAYFCASSTPGQAYEQYFGPGTRLTVT.

V gene TRBV5-6 combines with J gene TRBJ1-2; D call uncertain. The germline V gene has CDR1 SGHDT and CDR2 YYEEEE. V shed 4 bases and J shed 6 bases, with 19 bases lying between them. This CDR3 is built from 15 residues. The CDR3 sequence is CASSSPLRSHDGYTF. DNA of the CDR3: TGTGCCAGCAGCAGTCCTCTTAGGAGCCACGATGGCTACACCTTC.

The genes are TRBV18 and TRBJ1-4; D call uncertain. The germline CDR1 and CDR2 sequences are KGHSH and LQKENI. The CDR3 sequence is 13 residues long. V was shortened by 3 bases and J by 8 bases, with 10 bases between the two germline ends. The CDR3 reads CASSPGQSEKLFF. The CDR3 DNA reads as TGTGCCAGCTCACCTGGGCAGAGCGAAAAACTGTTTTTT.

V usage is TRBV7-8 and J usage is TRBJ1-3; 10 bases match TRBD1. The junction had 5 bases not matched to a gene; V was cut back by 5 bases and J by 4 bases. Looked up from germline, CDR1 is SGHVS and CDR2 is FQNEAQ. The CDR3 length is 15 residues. CDR3 protein: CASSPGTGVGNTIYF. In DNA, the CDR3 is TGTGCCAGCAGCCCCGGGACAGGGGTCGGAAACACCATATATTTT.

As for this clone: At one end, the junction sequence differs from germline, possibly due to a read error. The chain has TRBV7-9 and TRBJ2-7; the D is unclear. CDR3 length: 13 amino acids. In germline, CDR1 is SEHNR, CDR2 FQNEAQ (reference sequence). CDR3 coding DNA: TGTTCCAGCAGCTCATCCCTAAACTACGAGCAGTACTTC. This encodes CSSSSSLNYEQYF.

J is TRBJ1-4 and V is TRBV21-1; TRBD1 is the table's D call and was not checked against the DNA. TRBV21-1 constitutes a pseudogene. The CDR3 length is 16 residues. CDR3 sequence: CASSGSDRGRNEKLFF. The CDR3 DNA follows: TGTGCCAGCAGCGGGTCAGACAGGGGGCGAAATGAAAAACTGTTTTTT.